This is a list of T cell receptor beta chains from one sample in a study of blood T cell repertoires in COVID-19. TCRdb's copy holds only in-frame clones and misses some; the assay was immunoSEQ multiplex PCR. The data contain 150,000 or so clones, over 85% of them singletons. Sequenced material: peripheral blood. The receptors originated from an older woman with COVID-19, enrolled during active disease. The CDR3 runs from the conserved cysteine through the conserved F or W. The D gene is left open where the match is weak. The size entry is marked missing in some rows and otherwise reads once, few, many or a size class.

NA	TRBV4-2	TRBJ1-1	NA	TGTGCCAGCAGCCCCCGAAGAGGCTCGAACACTGAAGCTTTCTTT	CASSPRRGSNTEAFF
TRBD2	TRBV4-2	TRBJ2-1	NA	TGTGCCAGCAGCCAACAGGGCGGGGGTGGATACAATGAGCAGTTCTTC	CASSQQGGGGYNEQFF
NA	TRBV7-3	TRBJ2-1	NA	TGTGCCAGCAGCCCCCAGGCTGGGGCGGGGGAGCAGTTCTTC	CASSPQAGAGEQFF
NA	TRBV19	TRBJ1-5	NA	TGTGCCAGTAGTATAGGGGGGGGCTCGGGTCAGCCCCAGCATTTT	CASSIGGGSGQPQHF
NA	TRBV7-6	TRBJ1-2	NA	TGTGCCAGCAGCTTAACGGGAAAGGGTGGTGGCTACACCTTC	CASSLTGKGGGYTF
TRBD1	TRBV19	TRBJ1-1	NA	TGTGCCAGTAGTTCTGCCCTGACAGGGGGAAGGACTGAAGCTTTCTTT	CASSSALTGGRTEAFF
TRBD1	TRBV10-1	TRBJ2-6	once	TGCGCCAGCAGTGAGTCGGGGACAGGGCTGTCTGGGGCCAACGTCCTGACTTTC	CASSESGTGLSGANVLTF
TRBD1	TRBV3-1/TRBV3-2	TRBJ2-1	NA	TGTGCCAGCAGCCAAGTGAGAACAGGGGGTGAGCAGTTCTTC	CASSQVRTGGEQFF
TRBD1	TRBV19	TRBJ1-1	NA	TGTGCCAGTAGTATGGGACAGCCTAACACTGAAGCTTTCTTT	CASSMGQPNTEAFF
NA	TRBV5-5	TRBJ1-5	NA	TGTGCCAGCAGCGACACGGATAATCAGCCCCAGCATTTT	CASSDTDNQPQHF
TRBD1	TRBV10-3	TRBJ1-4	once	TGTGCCATCAGTGCCGGGACAGATAATGAAAAACTGTTTTTT	CAISAGTDNEKLFF
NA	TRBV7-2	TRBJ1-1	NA	TGTGCCAGCAGCCTCTCGACCGTGGACAGCCAAGCTTTCTTT	CASSLSTVDSQAFF
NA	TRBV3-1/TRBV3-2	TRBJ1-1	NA	TGTGCCAGCAGACAGAGGAACACTGAAGCTTTCTTT	CASRQRNTEAFF
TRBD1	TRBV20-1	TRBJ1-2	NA	TGCAGTGCGCGACAGGGTGGCTACACCTTC	CSARQGGYTF
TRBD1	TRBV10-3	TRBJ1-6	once	TGTGCCATCAGCCAACAGGGGGCAGTCGGTAATTCACCCCTCCACTTT	CAISQQGAVGNSPLHF
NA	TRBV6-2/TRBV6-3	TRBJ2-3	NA	TGTGCCAGCAGTTACAGCTCGCATACGCAGTATTTT	CASSYSSHTQYF
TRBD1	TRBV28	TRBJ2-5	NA	TGTGCCAGCAGTTTATCCCCTGGGACAGGGGAAGAGACCCAGTACTTC	CASSLSPGTGEETQYF
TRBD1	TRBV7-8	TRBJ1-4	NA	TGTGCCAGCAGCTCAGACAGGGGGAGGGAAAAACTGTTTTTT	CASSSDRGREKLFF
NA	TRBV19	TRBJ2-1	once	TGTGCCAGTAGTACTCAACACGAGGGAGGACACAATGAGCAGTTCTTC	CASSTQHEGGHNEQFF
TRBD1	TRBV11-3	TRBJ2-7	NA	TGTGCCAGCAGCTTAGGAAGGACAGGGATACGAGAGCAGTACTTC	CASSLGRTGIREQYF
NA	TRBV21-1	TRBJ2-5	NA	TGTGCCAGCAGCCAGGACAGGGAATACCGAAACAGGGAGACCCAGTACTTC	CASSQDREYRNRETQYF
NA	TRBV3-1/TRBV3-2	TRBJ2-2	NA	TGTGCCAGCAGCCAAAGGGGTGGACCGGGACAAAACACCGGGGAGCTGTTTTTT	CASSQRGGPGQNTGELFF
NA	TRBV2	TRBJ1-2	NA	TGTGCCAGCAGACCCCAGGGCTCTGGCTACACCTTC	CASRPQGSGYTF
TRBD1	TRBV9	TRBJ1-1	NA	TGTGCCAGCAGCCCCACAGGGGGCCACACTGAAGCTTTCTTT	CASSPTGGHTEAFF
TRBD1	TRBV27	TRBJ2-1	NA	TGTGCCAGCAGTTTATTGAGGAGGACACCGGGACAGAACTACAATGAGCAGTTCTTC	CASSLLRRTPGQNYNEQFF
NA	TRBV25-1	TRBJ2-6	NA	TGTGCCAGCAGTGATTCCCGCAGGGCTGGGGCCAACGTCCTGACTTTC	CASSDSRRAGANVLTF
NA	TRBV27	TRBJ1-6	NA	TGTGCCAGCAGTTTTGGGCCTGATTCGGGATTCCTAAATTCACCCCTCCACTTT	CASSFGPDSGFLNSPLHF
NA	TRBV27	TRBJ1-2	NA	TGTGCCAGCAGTCTCGGTCAGGGGTTCGGGGGCTACACCTTC	CASSLGQGFGGYTF
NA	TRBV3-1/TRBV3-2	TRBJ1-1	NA	TGTGCCAGCAGCCGAGTGCAGGGTAACACTGAAGCTTTCTTT	CASSRVQGNTEAFF
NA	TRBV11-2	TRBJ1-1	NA	TGTGCCAGCAGCTTACGCTCAAATCGTCGAGGGAATTTGACTGAAGCTTTCTTT	CASSLRSNRRGNLTEAFF
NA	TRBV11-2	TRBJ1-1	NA	TGTGCCAGCAGTCCGCGGAGCGGGCACACTGAAGCTTTCTTT	CASSPRSGHTEAFF
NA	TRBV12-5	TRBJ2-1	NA	TGTGCTACTTTGGCAGGGGTGGATTACTCCTACAATGAGCAGTTCTTC	CATLAGVDYSYNEQFF